This T cell receptor (beta chain) was observed in a study of cytomegalovirus exposure and HLA in healthy donors. Study summary: A data release that came early held some 79 million unique TCRs from HLA-typed donors. The study's findings and limits: Later genetic work tied a missense DCLRE1C variant to beta-chain V and J trimming. Later analysis reportedly placed an Asian-associated ancestry cluster below the roughly 700-donor mean in N-insertions. The authors assumed roughly uniform sequencing depth across donors for presence/absence analyses.

Primers included in the PCR were 60 Vbeta and 13 Jbeta primers. Libraries were prepared by immunoSEQ multiplex PCR; TCRdb keeps only in-frame clonotypes and omits some of them. The table shows about 190,000 clones, with roughly 80% occurring only once. Regarding this clone: What it binds is unknown.

The sample taken for sequencing was PBMCs. The sequence was collected from a woman under 30 in good health and CMV-seronegative.

The CDR3 DNA reads TGTGCCAGCAGCTACCTCAGCGGGAGTTACAATGAGCAGTTCTTC. Residues: CASSYLSGSYNEQFF. V gene TRBV7-2 combines with J gene TRBJ2-1; 8 nucleotides line up with TRBD2. The ends lost 4 bases at V and 4 bases at J; junction bases unmatched: 6. The germline gives CDR1 SGHTA, CDR2 FQGNSA. This CDR3 is 15 amino acids long. The full variable domain, in which reference TRBV7-2 and TRBJ2-1 provide the parts outside the CDR3, is GAGVSQSPSNKVTEKGKDVELRCDPISGHTALYWYRQSLGQGLEFLIYFQGNSAPDKSGLPSDRFSAERTGGSVSTLTIQRTQQEDSAVYLCASSYLSGSYNEQFFGPGTRLTVL.